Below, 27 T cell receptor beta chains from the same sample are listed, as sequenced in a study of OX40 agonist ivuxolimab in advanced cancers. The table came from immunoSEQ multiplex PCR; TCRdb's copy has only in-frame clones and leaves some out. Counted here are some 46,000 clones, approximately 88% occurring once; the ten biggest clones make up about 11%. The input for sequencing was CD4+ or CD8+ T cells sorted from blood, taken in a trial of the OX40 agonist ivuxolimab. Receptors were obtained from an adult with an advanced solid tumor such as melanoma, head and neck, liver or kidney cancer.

The CDR3 sequence is CASSKGIQGDQPQHF. The CDR3 bases are TGTGCCAGCAGCAAGGGGATACAGGGGGATCAGCCCCAGCATTTT. The chain uses TRBV9 and TRBJ1-5; 8 nucleotides line up with TRBD1. The CDR3 is 15 amino acids. Germline V gene lookup returns CDR1 SGDLS and CDR2 YYNGEE. With V trimmed by 4 bases and J by 5 bases, 8 bases remained unmatched.

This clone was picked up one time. This chain's CDR3 is CASSGGNQPQHF. CDR3 in DNA: TGTGCCAGCAGCGGGGGGAATCAGCCCCAGCATTTT. The chain is built from TRBV7-9 and TRBJ1-5; D is possibly TRBD1 (5 bases). CDR3 size: 12 residues. Germline V gene sequence: CDR1 SEHNR, CDR2 FQNEAQ (reference sequence). Trimming left V 5 bases short and J 4 bases short, with 6 bases between.

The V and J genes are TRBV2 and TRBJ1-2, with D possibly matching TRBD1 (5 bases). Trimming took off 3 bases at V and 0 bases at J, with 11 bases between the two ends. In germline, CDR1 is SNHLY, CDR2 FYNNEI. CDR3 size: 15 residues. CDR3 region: CASSDEDSTNYGYTF. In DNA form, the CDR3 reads TGTGCCAGCAGTGATGAAGACAGCACTAACTATGGCTACACCTTC.

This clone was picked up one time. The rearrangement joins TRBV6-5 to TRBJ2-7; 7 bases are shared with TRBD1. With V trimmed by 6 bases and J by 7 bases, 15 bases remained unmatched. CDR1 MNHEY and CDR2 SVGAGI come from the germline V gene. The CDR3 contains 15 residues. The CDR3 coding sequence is TGTGCCAGCAGCTCCCCCGGGACAGAAATCGGGGAGCAGTACTTC. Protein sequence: CASSSPGTEIGEQYF.

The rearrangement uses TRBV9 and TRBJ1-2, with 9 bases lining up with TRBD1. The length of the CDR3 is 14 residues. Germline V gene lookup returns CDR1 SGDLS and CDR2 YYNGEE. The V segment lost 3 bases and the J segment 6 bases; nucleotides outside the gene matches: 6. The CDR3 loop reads CASSAGGTGHGYTF. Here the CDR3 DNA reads TGTGCCAGCAGCGCCGGGGGGACAGGGCATGGCTACACCTTC. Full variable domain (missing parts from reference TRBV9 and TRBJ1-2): DSGVTQTPKHLITATGQRVTLRCSPRSGDLSVYWYQQSLDQGLQFLIQYYNGEERAKGNILERFSAQQFPDLHSELNLSSLELGDSALYFCASSAGGTGHGYTFGSGTRLTVV.

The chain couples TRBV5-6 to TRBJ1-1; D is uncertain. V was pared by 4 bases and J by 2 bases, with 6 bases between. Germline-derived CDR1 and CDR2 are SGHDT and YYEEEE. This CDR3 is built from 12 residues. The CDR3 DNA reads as TGTGCCAGCAGCGGACTTAACACTGAAGCTTTCTTT. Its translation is CASSGLNTEAFF.

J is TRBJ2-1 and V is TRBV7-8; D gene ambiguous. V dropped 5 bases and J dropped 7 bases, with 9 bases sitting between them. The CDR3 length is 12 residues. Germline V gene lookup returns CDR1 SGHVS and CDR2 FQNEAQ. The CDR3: CASSLPGNEQFF. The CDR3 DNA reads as TGTGCCAGCAGCCTTCCTGGGAATGAGCAGTTCTTC. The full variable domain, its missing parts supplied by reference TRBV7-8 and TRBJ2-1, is GAGVSQSPRYKVAKRGQDVALRCDPISGHVSLFWYQQALGQGPEFLTYFQNEAQLDKSGLPSDRFFAERPEGSVSTLKIQRTQQEDSAVYLCASSLPGNEQFFGPGTRLTVL.

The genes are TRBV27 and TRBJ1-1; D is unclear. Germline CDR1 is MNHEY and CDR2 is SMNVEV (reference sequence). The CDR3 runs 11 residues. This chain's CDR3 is CATQFGIEAFF. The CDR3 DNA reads TGTGCTACCCAGTTTGGCATTGAAGCTTTCTTT.

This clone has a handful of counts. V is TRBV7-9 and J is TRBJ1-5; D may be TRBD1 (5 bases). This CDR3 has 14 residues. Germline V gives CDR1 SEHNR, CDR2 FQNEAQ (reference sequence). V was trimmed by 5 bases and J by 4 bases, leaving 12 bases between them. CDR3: CASSAEGANQPQHF. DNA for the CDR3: TGTGCCAGCAGCGCGGAAGGGGCGAATCAGCCCCAGCATTTT.

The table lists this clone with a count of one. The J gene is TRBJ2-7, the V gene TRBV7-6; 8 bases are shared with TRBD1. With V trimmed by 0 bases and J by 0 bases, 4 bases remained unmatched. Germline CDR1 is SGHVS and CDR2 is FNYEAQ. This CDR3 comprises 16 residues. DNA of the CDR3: TGTGCCAGCAGCTTAGCCAATACAGGGGGCTCCTACGAGCAGTACTTC. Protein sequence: CASSLANTGGSYEQYF.

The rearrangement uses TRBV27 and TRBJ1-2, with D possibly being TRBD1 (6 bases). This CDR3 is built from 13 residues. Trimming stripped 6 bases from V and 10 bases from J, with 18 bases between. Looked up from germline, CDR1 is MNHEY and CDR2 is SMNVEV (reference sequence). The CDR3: CASSARGRGDYTF. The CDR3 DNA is TGTGCCAGCAGCGCCAGGGGACGTGGGGACTACACCTTC.

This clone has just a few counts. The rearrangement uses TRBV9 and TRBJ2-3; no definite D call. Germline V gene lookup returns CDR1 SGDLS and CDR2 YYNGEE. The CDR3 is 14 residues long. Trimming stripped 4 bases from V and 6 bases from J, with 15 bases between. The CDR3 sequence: CASSSRTLGDTQYF. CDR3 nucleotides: TGTGCCAGCAGCTCCAGGACCCTCGGGGATACGCAGTATTTT. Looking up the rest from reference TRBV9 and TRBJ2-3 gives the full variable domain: DSGVTQTPKHLITATGQRVTLRCSPRSGDLSVYWYQQSLDQGLQFLIQYYNGEERAKGNILERFSAQQFPDLHSELNLSSLELGDSALYFCASSSRTLGDTQYFGPGTRLTVL.

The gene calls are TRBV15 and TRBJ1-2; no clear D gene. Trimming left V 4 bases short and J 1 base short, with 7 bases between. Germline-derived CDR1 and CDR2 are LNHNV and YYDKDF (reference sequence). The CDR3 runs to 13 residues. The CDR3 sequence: CATSTRSNYGYTF. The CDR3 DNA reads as TGTGCCACCAGCACTAGGAGTAACTATGGCTACACCTTC. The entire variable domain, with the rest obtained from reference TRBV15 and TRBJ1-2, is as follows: DAMVIQNPRYQVTQFGKPVTLSCSQTLNHNVMYWYQQKSSQAPKLLFHYYDKDFNNEADTPDNFQSRRPNTSFCFLDIRSPGLGDTAMYLCATSTRSNYGYTFGSGTRLTVV.

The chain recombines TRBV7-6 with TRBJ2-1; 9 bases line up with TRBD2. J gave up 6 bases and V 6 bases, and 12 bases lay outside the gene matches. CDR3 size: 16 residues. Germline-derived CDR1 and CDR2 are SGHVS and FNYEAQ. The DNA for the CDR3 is TGTGCCAGCAGACAAGAGGCGGGAGGGCTTATCAATGAGCAGTTCTTC. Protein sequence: CASRQEAGGLINEQFF.

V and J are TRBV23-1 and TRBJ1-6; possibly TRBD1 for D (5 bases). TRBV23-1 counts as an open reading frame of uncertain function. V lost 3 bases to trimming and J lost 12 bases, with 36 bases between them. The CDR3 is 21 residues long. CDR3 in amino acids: CASSQEVAGSRHSGGFGPLHF. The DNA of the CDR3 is TGCGCCAGCAGTCAGGAAGTTGCAGGGTCCCGACACTCCGGGGGGTTTGGACCCCTCCACTTT.

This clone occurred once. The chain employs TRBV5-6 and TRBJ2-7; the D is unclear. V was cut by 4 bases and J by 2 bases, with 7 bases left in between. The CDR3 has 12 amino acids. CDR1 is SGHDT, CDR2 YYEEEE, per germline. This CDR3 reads CASSSGPYEQYF. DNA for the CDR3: TGTGCCAGCAGCAGTGGCCCCTACGAGCAGTACTTC.

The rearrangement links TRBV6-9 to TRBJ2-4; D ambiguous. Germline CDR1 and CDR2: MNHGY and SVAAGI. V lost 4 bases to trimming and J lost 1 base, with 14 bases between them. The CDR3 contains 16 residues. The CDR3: CASSSLGPAAKNIQYF. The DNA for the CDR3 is TGTGCCAGCAGTTCCCTGGGCCCGGCGGCCAAAAACATTCAGTACTTC.

For the CDR3, the DNA is TGTGCCAGCAGCCTCTGGACCGGGGGACAGGGGGATGGCTACACCTTC. This translates into CASSLWTGGQGDGYTF. This chain uses TRBV13 with TRBJ1-2, with TRBD1 matching 11 bases. V lost 5 bases and J lost 6; bases outside the gene matches: 11. This CDR3 comprises 16 residues. Germline V gene sequence: CDR1 PRHDT, CDR2 FYEKMQ (reference sequence). The full variable domain, rest sourced from reference TRBV13 and TRBJ1-2, is AAGVIQSPRHLIKEKRETATLKCYPIPRHDTVYWYQQGPGQDPQFLISFYEKMQSDKGSIPDRFSAQQFSDYHSELNMSSLELGDSALYFCASSLWTGGQGDGYTFGSGTRLTVV.

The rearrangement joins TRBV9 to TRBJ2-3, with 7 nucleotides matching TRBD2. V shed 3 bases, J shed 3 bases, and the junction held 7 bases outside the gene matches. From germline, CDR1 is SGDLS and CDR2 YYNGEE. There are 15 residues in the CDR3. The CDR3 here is CASSEPWGGTDTQYF. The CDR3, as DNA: TGTGCCAGCAGCGAACCTTGGGGAGGGACAGATACGCAGTATTTT.

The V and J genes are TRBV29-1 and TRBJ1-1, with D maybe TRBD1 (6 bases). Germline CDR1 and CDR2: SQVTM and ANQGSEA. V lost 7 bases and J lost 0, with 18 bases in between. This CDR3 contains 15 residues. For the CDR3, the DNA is TGCAGCGCTCATTTCCACCGACAGGTGAACACTGAAGCTTTCTTT. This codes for CSAHFHRQVNTEAFF.

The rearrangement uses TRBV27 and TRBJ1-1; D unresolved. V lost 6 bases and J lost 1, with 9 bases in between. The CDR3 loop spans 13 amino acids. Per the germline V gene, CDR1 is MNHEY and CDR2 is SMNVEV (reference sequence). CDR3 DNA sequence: TGTGCCAGCAGCCGGAGAGAGAACACTGAAGCTTTCTTT. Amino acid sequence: CASSRRENTEAFF.

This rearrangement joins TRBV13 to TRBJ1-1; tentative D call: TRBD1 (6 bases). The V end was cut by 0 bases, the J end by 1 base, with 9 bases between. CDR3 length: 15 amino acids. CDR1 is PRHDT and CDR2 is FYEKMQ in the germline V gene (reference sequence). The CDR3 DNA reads TGTGCCAGCAGCTTAGGGACGACAGGGAACACTGAAGCTTTCTTT. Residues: CASSLGTTGNTEAFF.

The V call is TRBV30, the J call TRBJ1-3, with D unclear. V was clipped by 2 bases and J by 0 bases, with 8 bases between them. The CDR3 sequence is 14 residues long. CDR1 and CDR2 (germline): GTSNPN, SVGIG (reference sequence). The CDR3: CAWSLRASGNTIYF. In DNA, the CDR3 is TGTGCCTGGAGTCTCCGGGCCTCTGGAAACACCATATATTTT.

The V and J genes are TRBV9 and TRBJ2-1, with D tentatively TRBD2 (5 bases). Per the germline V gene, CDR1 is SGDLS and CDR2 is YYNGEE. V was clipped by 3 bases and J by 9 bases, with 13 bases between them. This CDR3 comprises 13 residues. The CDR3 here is CASSAPAEGEQFF. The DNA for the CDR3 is TGTGCCAGCAGCGCACCCGCCGAGGGTGAGCAGTTCTTC.

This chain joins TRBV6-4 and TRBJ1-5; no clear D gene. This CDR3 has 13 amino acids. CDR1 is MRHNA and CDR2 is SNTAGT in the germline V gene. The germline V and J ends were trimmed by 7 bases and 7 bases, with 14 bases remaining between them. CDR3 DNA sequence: TGTGCCAGCACCCCAGGAGGGTTCCAGCCCCAGCATTTT. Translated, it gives CASTPGGFQPQHF.

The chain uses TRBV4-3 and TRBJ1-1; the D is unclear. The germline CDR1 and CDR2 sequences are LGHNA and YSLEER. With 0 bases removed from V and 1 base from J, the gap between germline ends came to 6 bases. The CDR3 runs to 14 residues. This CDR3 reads CASSQDRRNTEAFF. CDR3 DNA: TGCGCCAGCAGCCAAGATCGTAGGAACACTGAAGCTTTCTTT.

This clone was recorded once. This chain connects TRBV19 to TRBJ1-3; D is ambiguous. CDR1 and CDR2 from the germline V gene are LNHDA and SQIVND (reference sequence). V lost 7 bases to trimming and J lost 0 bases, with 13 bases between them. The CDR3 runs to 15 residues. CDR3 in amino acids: CASTPGGFSGNTIYF. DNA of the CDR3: TGTGCCAGTACCCCGGGAGGCTTCTCTGGAAACACCATATATTTT.